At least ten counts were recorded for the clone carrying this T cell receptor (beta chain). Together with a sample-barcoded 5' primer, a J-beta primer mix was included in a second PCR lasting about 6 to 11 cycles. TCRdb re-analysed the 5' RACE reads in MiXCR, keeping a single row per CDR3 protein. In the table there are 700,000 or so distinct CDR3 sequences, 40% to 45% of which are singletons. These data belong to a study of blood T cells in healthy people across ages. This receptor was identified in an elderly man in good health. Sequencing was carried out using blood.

The CDR3 loop reads CASSRVAGGTDTQYF. DNA for the CDR3: TGTGCCAGCAGCCGGGTGGCGGGAGGAACAGATACGCAGTATTTT. V gene TRBV12-3 or TRBV12-4 combines with J gene TRBJ2-3; 8 nucleotides line up with TRBD2. J lost 3 bases, V lost 6 bases, and 8 bases had no gene match. The CDR3 totals 15 residues.